This TCR beta chain was documented in a study of shared clonotypes between healthy human individuals. The table came from immunoSEQ multiplex PCR; TCRdb's copy has only in-frame clones and leaves some out. The table shows under 2,000,000 clones, with less than 95% occurring only once. The CDR3 length is 15 residues. Germline assignment: CDR1 SEHNR and CDR2 FQNEAQ (reference sequence). V shed 8 bases and J shed 5 bases, with 19 bases lying between them. CD45RO negativity and positive selection for CCR7 defined naive CD8 cells, a population that excluded terminally differentiated effector memory CD45RA+ cells.

The sequence was obtained from a man aged 18-30 years in good health. The chain combines TRBV7-9 with TRBJ2-1; D call uncertain. Sequenced: naive CD8+ T cells sorted from blood. The chain's CDR3 is CASDADYPRNNEQFF. The CDR3 DNA reads as TGTGCCAGCGACGCCGATTACCCAAGGAACAATGAGCAGTTCTTC.